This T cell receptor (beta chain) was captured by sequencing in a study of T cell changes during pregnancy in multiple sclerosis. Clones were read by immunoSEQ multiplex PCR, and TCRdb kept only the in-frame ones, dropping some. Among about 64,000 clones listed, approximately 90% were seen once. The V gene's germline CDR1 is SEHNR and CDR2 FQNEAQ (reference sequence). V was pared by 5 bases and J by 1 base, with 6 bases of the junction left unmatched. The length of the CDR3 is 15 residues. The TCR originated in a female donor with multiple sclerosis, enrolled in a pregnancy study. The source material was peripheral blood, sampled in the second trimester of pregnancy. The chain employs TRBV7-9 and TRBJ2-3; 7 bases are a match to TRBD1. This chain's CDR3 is CASSPLTGRTDTQYF. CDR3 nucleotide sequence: TGTGCCAGCAGCCCGCTGACAGGGCGCACAGATACGCAGTATTTT. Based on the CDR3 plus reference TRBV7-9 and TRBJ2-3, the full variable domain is DTGVSQNPRHKITKRGQNVTFRCDPISEHNRLYWYRQTLGQGPEFLTYFQNEAQLEKSRLLSDRFSAERPKGSFSTLEIQRTEQGDSAMYLCASSPLTGRTDTQYFGPGTRLTVL.